The 3 T cell receptor beta chains given below trace back to one sample, sequenced in a study of spatial heterogeneity in lung cancer. MiXCR, run by TCRdb on the 5' RACE reads, gives a single entry per CDR3 protein. The profile shows a few thousand distinct CDR3 sequences, roughly 35% of them singletons. Indicated time point: sample taken at primary tumor resection. Whole RNA was taken from tumor, nontumor lung or frozen PBMC; it was then sequenced unsorted. Sequencing was performed on PBMCs, taken at surgery. The receptors derive from a male donor with early-stage non-small cell lung cancer.

As concerns this clonotype: At one end, the junction sequence differs from germline, possibly due to a read error. Since the library was made to target alpha chains, this beta chain is a stray read and its abundance is not meaningful. The chain uses TRBV28 and TRBJ2-7; 9 bases are a match to TRBD2. The germline V gene has CDR1 MDHEN and CDR2 SYDVKM. The CDR3 length is 15 residues. The CDR3: CASSGSAGGPYEQYF. CDR3 in DNA: TGCGCCAGCAGTGGTAGCGCGGGAGGGCCGTACGAGCAGTACTTC.

Remarks on this clonotype: This beta chain is a stray read from a library made for alpha chains; its abundance is not meaningful. The CDR3 DNA sequence: TGTGCCAGCAGCCAAGTTTTCCGAGCGGGAACGGGGAATGAGCAGTTCTTC. Translation: CASSQVFRAGTGNEQFF. The rearrangement links TRBV3-1 to TRBJ2-1, with 7 bases matching TRBD2. Trimming removed 1 base from V and 7 bases from J; junction bases left unmatched: 13. CDR1 is LGHDT, CDR2 YNNKEL, per germline (reference sequence). This CDR3 contains 17 residues.

Points on this clonotype: The size of this beta chain means little, since it is a stray read in a library made for alpha chains. The chain couples TRBV12-3 or TRBV12-4 to TRBJ2-7; either TRBD1 or TRBD2 may fit D (5 bases each). V was cut by 4 bases and J by 0 bases, with 13 bases left in between. The CDR3 has 15 amino acids. CDR3 sequence (DNA): TGTGCCAGCAGTTCTACCGGGACCATCTCCTACGAGCAGTACTTC. As protein: CASSSTGTISYEQYF.